This record looks at one T cell receptor (beta chain) sequence and its context. The antigen it recognizes is unknown. No qualities accompany the bases; no much larger clone lies one base away. This specimen comes from a study of blood T cell repertoires in COVID-19 (dated by TCRdb to about 2020). In the study overall: Samples from collaborators originated in the United States, Italy and Spain and spanned both the acute and convalescent phases of COVID-19. The material from the prospective study consisted of cDNA or gDNA derived from T cells, B-cell-depleted T cells, or PBMCs. Deeply sampled blood TCRbeta repertoires from subjects exposed to, actively infected with, or recovered from COVID-19 were included in the dataset. The repertoires were released in a freely available public database intended as a resource for research on the immune response to SARS-CoV-2. The samples were drawn from the first 160 participants of the ongoing ImmuneRACE study and from about 1,200 subjects provided by 6 global collaborators. The sample metadata nearly always contained a de-identified subject ID, COVID-19 status, age in years and sex. Where available, HLA class I and class II types were obtained from metadata supplied by the sample provider rather than from assay-based typing. Overall results and qualifications from the work: Clinical and demographic metadata were provided uncurated, with the amount varying by source and participant.

TCRbeta CDR3 regions were amplified from genomic DNA using the immunoSEQ Assay, a bias-controlled multiplex PCR. On the study's bioinformatics: Nucleated cell counts per sample were estimated from amplification of reference gene primers within the assay. To quantify the absolute abundance of each unique TCRbeta CDR3 rearrangement, sequence reads were collapsed and filtered. For each sample, productive Simpson clonality was calculated as the square root of Simpson's diversity index over productive rearrangements. TCRdb obtained this table from immuneACCESS and retained in-frame rearrangements with V and J assigned. These tables miss some clones; where compared with another copy, unresolved V genes account for less than half of the shortfall, and the remainder is unexplained. That table is the source of V, J and clone size, and D and trimming were worked out from the DNA. This sample holds 120,000 to 150,000 clones; roughly four fifths were observed only once. The leading ten clones occupy over 12% of the sample.

The germline V gene specifies SGHDN as CDR1 and FVKESK as CDR2. The CDR3 spans 13 residues, from the cysteine through the phenylalanine. The sequence is cut down to CDR3 DNA, 39 bases in frame from base 1. The germline ends are 9 bases apart after V is trimmed by 2 bases and J by 5 bases. The collaborating institutions used their own protocols to collect whole blood in K2EDTA tubes. For TCRbeta analysis, collaborators shipped samples as frozen whole blood, isolated PBMCs, or DNA extracted from either of those sample types. What was sequenced was peripheral blood. The V and J genes are TRBV14 and TRBJ2-5; the D gene remains uncertain. The receptor's source is a human donor with acute or convalescent COVID-19. The donor label of this sample is uncertain. The CDR3 region: CASSQLIRETQYF. The nucleotides are TGTGCCAGCAGCCAACTGATTCGGGAGACCCAGTACTTC.